What follows are 28 T cell receptor beta chains derived from one specimen sequenced in a study of OX40 agonist ivuxolimab in advanced cancers. The protocol was immunoSEQ multiplex PCR, while the TCRdb copy is restricted to in-frame clones and leaves out a portion. The table lists 95,000 to 150,000 clones, 93% of them singletons. Source: CD4+ or CD8+ T cells sorted from blood, taken in a trial of the OX40 agonist ivuxolimab. Every receptor here comes from an adult with an advanced solid tumor such as melanoma, head and neck, liver or kidney cancer.

V and J are TRBV27 and TRBJ2-3; D remains unclear. The CDR3 consists of 12 residues. Germline values: CDR1 MNHEY, CDR2 SMNVEV (reference sequence). V lost 7 bases and J lost 6, with 11 bases in between. The CDR3 sequence: CASMGPVDTQYF. The DNA of the CDR3 is TGTGCCAGCATGGGTCCCGTTGATACGCAGTATTTT.

This clone was detected once. The gene calls are TRBV9 and TRBJ2-2; 8 nucleotides align to TRBD2. CDR1 is SGDLS and CDR2 is YYNGEE in the germline V gene. V was clipped by 4 bases and J by 0 bases; unmatched bases: 5. The CDR3 is made up of 16 amino acids. CDR3 residues: CASSPGGRPNTGELFF. The DNA for the CDR3 is TGTGCCAGCAGCCCGGGGGGGCGGCCGAACACCGGGGAGCTGTTTTTT.

Regarding this clone: The sample carries other DNA sequences with the same CDR3. The rearrangement uses TRBV28 and TRBJ1-5; D gene ambiguous. V lost 7 bases, J lost 1 base, and 17 bases lay in between. Germline V gene data show CDR1 as MDHEN and CDR2 as SYDVKM. The CDR3 totals 16 residues. CDR3 residues: CASTLSGQYSNQPQHF. In DNA form, the CDR3 reads TGTGCCAGCACCCTCAGCGGGCAGTACAGCAATCAGCCCCAGCATTTT.

The chain is built from TRBV11-2 and TRBJ2-3; the D gene is possibly TRBD1 (5 bases). The V end lost 2 bases, the J end lost 7 bases, and 10 bases lay between the germline ends. CDR1 is SGHAT and CDR2 is FQNNGV in the germline V gene. This CDR3 region has 13 residues. CDR3 residues: CASSLRQGNTQYF. CDR3 nucleotides: TGTGCCAGCAGCTTACGGCAGGGAAATACGCAGTATTTT.

The chain links TRBV18 to TRBJ1-1; D remains ambiguous. Trimming cost V 8 bases and J 0 bases, with 13 bases left between them. Looked up from germline, CDR1 is KGHSH and CDR2 is LQKENI. The CDR3 has 14 residues. The CDR3 DNA reads as TGTGCCAGCCTCACGGCCAGCATGAACACTGAAGCTTTCTTT. This codes for CASLTASMNTEAFF.

J is TRBJ1-5 and V is TRBV2; D is undetermined. Germline V gene lookup returns CDR1 SNHLY and CDR2 FYNNEI. CDR3 length: 13 amino acids. The V gene lost 0 bases and the J gene lost 7 bases, with 7 bases spanning the gap. CDR3 sequence: CASSEARRQPQHF. The CDR3 bases are TGTGCCAGCAGTGAAGCGCGGAGGCAGCCCCAGCATTTT.

This chain joins TRBV28 and TRBJ2-2; 12 bases are a match to TRBD2. The CDR3 has 18 residues. After removal of 5 bases from V and 1 base from J, the junction contained 8 bases not matched to a gene. The germline gives CDR1 MDHEN, CDR2 SYDVKM. CDR3 in DNA: TGTGCCAGCAGTCCCACGACTAGCGGGAGCGGGAACACCGGGGAGCTGTTTTTT. Encoded protein: CASSPTTSGSGNTGELFF.

V usage is TRBV5-1 and J usage is TRBJ2-1; TRBD2 matches 14 bases. Germline V gives CDR1 SGHRS, CDR2 YFSETQ. V lost 2 bases, J lost 6 bases, and 4 bases stayed unmatched. This CDR3 has 16 residues. In nucleotides, the CDR3 is TGCGCCAGCAGCTTCACGACTAGCGGGAGGGCCAATGAGCAGTTCTTC. It translates to CASSFTTSGRANEQFF. Variable domain in full (rest from reference TRBV5-1 and TRBJ2-1): KAGVTQTPRYLIKTRGQQVTLSCSPISGHRSVSWYQQTPGQGLQFLFEYFSETQRNKGNFPGRFSGRQFSNSRSEMNVSTLELGDSALYLCASSFTTSGRANEQFFGPGTRLTVL.

The rearrangement joins TRBV18 to TRBJ2-7; D gene uncertain. Germline CDR1 is KGHSH and CDR2 is LQKENI. This CDR3 comprises 14 residues. V was cut by 3 bases and J by 2 bases, with 11 bases left in between. DNA for the CDR3: TGTGCCAGCTCACCGGAATCGACGACCTACGAGCAGTACTTC. It encodes CASSPESTTYEQYF.

V and J are TRBV5-4 and TRBJ1-2; TRBD1 might be the D (6 bases). Germline assignment: CDR1 SGHNT and CDR2 YYREEE (reference sequence). Deletions cut 6 bases from V and 5 bases from J, with 23 bases between. The CDR3 has 16 residues. The CDR3 is CASINPTRGASYGYTF. The CDR3, as DNA: TGTGCCAGCATCAACCCAACTCGGGGGGCTTCTTATGGCTACACCTTC.

The V and J genes are TRBV6-5 and TRBJ2-3; 8 nucleotides agree with TRBD2. CDR1 and CDR2 (germline): MNHEY, SVGAGI. V was pared by 8 bases and J by 8 bases, with 18 bases of the junction left unmatched. This CDR3 is 16 amino acids long. CDR3 nucleotide sequence: TGTGCCAGCGGTTTCTTGGGAGCGGGGGCGGCGGGTACGCAGTATTTT. Translation gives CASGFLGAGAAGTQYF.

The gene calls are TRBV11-2 and TRBJ1-6, with D unresolved. CDR3 length equals 14 residues. Germline CDR1 reads SGHAT; CDR2 reads FQNNGV. V was trimmed by 5 bases and J by 6 bases, leaving 11 bases between them. The CDR3 loop reads CASSPNPFNSPLHF. The CDR3 region has the DNA TGTGCCAGCAGCCCCAACCCCTTTAATTCACCCCTCCACTTT.

The chain joins TRBV28 to TRBJ1-2; 8 positions agree with TRBD1. After removal of 7 bases from V and 2 bases from J, the junction contained 12 bases not matched to a gene. The length of the CDR3 is 16 residues. Germline CDR1 and CDR2: MDHEN and SYDVKM. CDR3 region: CASNSQQGALNYGYTF. The CDR3 coding sequence is TGTGCCAGCAATTCCCAGCAGGGGGCCCTAAACTATGGCTACACCTTC.

The V call is TRBV7-8, the J call TRBJ1-5, with a possible D match to TRBD1 (5 bases). Trimming shortened V by 2 bases and J by 3 bases, and 11 bases separated the two germline ends. This CDR3 has 15 amino acids. CDR1 is SGHVS, CDR2 FQNEAQ, per germline. CDR3 sequence reads: CASSLQWGNNQPQHF. CDR3 bases: TGTGCCAGCAGCTTACAGTGGGGGAACAATCAGCCCCAGCATTTT. The full variable domain, completed using reference TRBV7-8 and TRBJ1-5, is GAGVSQSPRYKVAKRGQDVALRCDPISGHVSLFWYQQALGQGPEFLTYFQNEAQLDKSGLPSDRFFAERPEGSVSTLKIQRTQQEDSAVYLCASSLQWGNNQPQHFGDGTRLSIL.

This chain uses TRBV4-2 with TRBJ1-1, with 9 bases lining up with TRBD1. Germline V gives CDR1 LGHNA, CDR2 YNFKEQ. The trim removed 4 bases at V and 6 bases at J, leaving 15 bases unmatched. This CDR3 has 17 amino acids. CDR3 protein: CASSRRDRVEVNAEAFF. The CDR3 DNA is TGTGCCAGCAGCCGTCGGGACAGGGTGGAAGTTAACGCTGAAGCTTTCTTT.

This chain uses TRBV19 with TRBJ2-1; 10 bases are a match to TRBD2. Germline V gene data show CDR1 as LNHDA and CDR2 as SQIVND (reference sequence). With 5 bases clipped from V and 2 bases from J, the junction kept 6 bases outside the gene matches. The CDR3 length is 16 residues. In nucleotides, the CDR3 is TGTGCCAGTAGTCCTAAGCGGGAGGGCCCCTACAATGAGCAGTTCTTC. Encoded protein: CASSPKREGPYNEQFF.

This sequence joins TRBV18 and TRBJ1-3; D not resolved. Germline V gene data show CDR1 as KGHSH and CDR2 as LQKENI. CDR3 size: 15 residues. V was clipped by 3 bases and J by 0 bases, with 9 bases between them. The CDR3 reads CASSPGPPSGNTIYF. CDR3 sequence (DNA): TGTGCCAGCTCACCCGGGCCTCCCTCTGGAAACACCATATATTTT.

This clone was observed a single time. The chain has TRBV28 and TRBJ1-5; no reliable D call. The CDR3 consists of 11 residues. V was trimmed by 4 bases and J by 8 bases, leaving 6 bases between them. The germline V gene has CDR1 MDHEN and CDR2 SYDVKM. The CDR3 DNA is TGTGCCAGCAGTTCGCGGGAGCCCCAGCATTTT. Protein sequence: CASSSREPQHF. Together with reference TRBV28 and TRBJ1-5, the CDR3 gives the full variable domain: DVKVTQSSRYLVKRTGEKVFLECVQDMDHENMFWYRQDPGLGLRLIYFSYDVKMKEKGDIPEGYSVSREKKERFSLILESASTNQTSMYLCASSSREPQHFGDGTRLSIL.

The chain is built from TRBV9 and TRBJ2-3; 7 bases align to TRBD2. J was trimmed by 2 bases and V by 0 bases; bases with no gene match: 6. Germline CDR1 and CDR2: SGDLS and YYNGEE. CDR3 length: 16 amino acids. In DNA form, the CDR3 reads TGTGCCAGCAGCGTAGGCGACGGGAGGCTCACAGATACGCAGTATTTT. It yields the protein CASSVGDGRLTDTQYF.

The chain is built from TRBV5-4 and TRBJ2-1, with D possibly TRBD1 on 5 matching bases. Germline V gene data show CDR1 as SGHNT and CDR2 as YYREEE (reference sequence). V was pared by 1 base and J by 7 bases, with 18 bases between. The CDR3 spans 16 residues. The CDR3 protein is CASSLWQGAPKNEQFF. Written as DNA, the CDR3 is TGTGCCAGCAGCTTGTGGCAAGGGGCGCCGAAAAATGAGCAGTTCTTC.

The gene calls are TRBV5-1 and TRBJ2-3; D perhaps matches TRBD1 (6 bases). The CDR3 has 14 amino acids. Trimming removed 4 bases from V and 4 bases from J, with 13 bases in between. Germline CDR1 and CDR2: SGHRS and YFSETQ. The CDR3 loop reads CASSTGTPADTQYF. CDR3 nucleotides: TGCGCCAGCAGCACCGGGACACCGGCAGATACGCAGTATTTT.

This clone was detected only a few times. J is TRBJ2-5 and V is TRBV6-1; perhaps D is TRBD1 or TRBD2 (5 bases each). This CDR3 contains 15 residues. V dropped 2 bases and J dropped 2 bases, with 12 bases sitting between them. The germline CDR1 and CDR2 sequences are MNHNS and SASEGT. The CDR3 protein is CASSEISGQQETQYF. The CDR3 DNA reads TGTGCCAGCAGTGAAATATCGGGGCAACAAGAGACCCAGTACTTC.

The V and J genes are TRBV6-4 and TRBJ1-6; D is uncertain. V was pared by 6 bases and J by 0 bases, with 6 bases between. Germline V lookup: CDR1 MRHNA, CDR2 SNTAGT. The CDR3 consists of 14 residues. In DNA, the CDR3 is TGTGCCAGCAGACAGAGCTCCTATAATTCACCCCTCCACTTT. Translation: CASRQSSYNSPLHF.

The rearrangement uses TRBV20-1 and TRBJ1-1; D remains ambiguous. Per the germline V gene, CDR1 is DFQATT and CDR2 is SNEGSKA (reference sequence). Trimming shortened V by 6 bases and J by 2 bases, and 4 bases separated the two germline ends. The CDR3 extends over 10 amino acids. The CDR3 bases are TGCAGTGCCCACAACACTGAAGCTTTCTTT. This translates into CSAHNTEAFF.

V gene TRBV28 combines with J gene TRBJ1-2, with 7 bases lining up with TRBD1. Germline assignment: CDR1 MDHEN and CDR2 SYDVKM. This CDR3 is built from 13 residues. The ends lost 4 bases at V and 12 bases at J; junction bases unmatched: 11. This CDR3 is CASSSTGWRGHTF. The CDR3 DNA sequence: TGTGCCAGCAGTTCGACAGGGTGGAGAGGCCACACCTTC.

The genes are TRBV5-1 and TRBJ2-1; 9 bases are shared with TRBD1. Trimming at V came to 0 bases and at J to 7 bases, leaving 5 bases not matched to a gene. The CDR3 loop spans 15 amino acids. From germline, CDR1 is SGHRS and CDR2 YFSETQ. CDR3 sequence: CASSLDGTGFNEQFF. The CDR3 DNA reads as TGCGCCAGCAGCTTGGACGGGACAGGGTTTAATGAGCAGTTCTTC. Using reference TRBV5-1 and TRBJ2-1 for the parts outside the CDR3, the full variable domain is KAGVTQTPRYLIKTRGQQVTLSCSPISGHRSVSWYQQTPGQGLQFLFEYFSETQRNKGNFPGRFSGRQFSNSRSEMNVSTLELGDSALYLCASSLDGTGFNEQFFGPGTRLTVL.

The chain uses TRBV11-2 and TRBJ1-2; a weak D match, TRBD1 (6 bases). This CDR3 contains 15 residues. From germline, CDR1 is SGHAT and CDR2 FQNNGV. V gave up 2 bases and J gave up 6 bases, with 16 bases separating them. Here the CDR3 reads CASSLSGAGKDGYTF. The CDR3 bases are TGTGCCAGCAGCTTATCGGGGGCAGGGAAGGATGGCTACACCTTC. The full variable domain, completed using reference TRBV11-2 and TRBJ1-2, is EAGVAQSPRYKIIEKRQSVAFWCNPISGHATLYWYQQILGQGPKLLIQFQNNGVVDDSQLPKDRFSAERLKGVDSTLKIQPAKLEDSAVYLCASSLSGAGKDGYTFGSGTRLTVV.

V and J are TRBV5-1 and TRBJ2-7; 8 bases are a match to TRBD1. J was trimmed by 5 bases and V by 3 bases; bases with no gene match: 7. The CDR3 covers 14 residues. Germline V gene sequence: CDR1 SGHRS, CDR2 YFSETQ. The CDR3 region has the DNA TGCGCCAGCAGCTATGGACAGGGAAGGAACGAGCAGTACTTC. Residues: CASSYGQGRNEQYF.